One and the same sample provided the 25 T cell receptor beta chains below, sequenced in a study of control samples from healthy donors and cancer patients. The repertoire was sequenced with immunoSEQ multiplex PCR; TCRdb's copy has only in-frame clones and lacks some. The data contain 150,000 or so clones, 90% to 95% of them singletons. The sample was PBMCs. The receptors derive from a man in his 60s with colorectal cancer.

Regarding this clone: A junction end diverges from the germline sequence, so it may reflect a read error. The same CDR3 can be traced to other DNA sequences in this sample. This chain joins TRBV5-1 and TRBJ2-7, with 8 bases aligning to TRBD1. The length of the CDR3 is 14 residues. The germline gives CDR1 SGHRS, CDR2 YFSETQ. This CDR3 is CASSFTGGDYEQYF. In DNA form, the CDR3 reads TGTGCCAGCAGCTTCACAGGGGGAGACTACGAGCAGTACTTC.

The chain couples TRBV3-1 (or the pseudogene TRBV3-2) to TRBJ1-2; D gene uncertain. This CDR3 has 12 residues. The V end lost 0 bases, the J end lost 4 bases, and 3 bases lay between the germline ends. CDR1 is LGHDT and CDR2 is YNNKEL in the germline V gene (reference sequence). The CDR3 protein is CASSQDVYGYTF. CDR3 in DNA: TGTGCCAGCAGCCAAGATGTCTATGGCTACACCTTC.

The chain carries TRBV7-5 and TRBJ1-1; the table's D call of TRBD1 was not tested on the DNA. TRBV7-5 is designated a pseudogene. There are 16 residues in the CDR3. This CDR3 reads CARSFRTGHLNTEAFF. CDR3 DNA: TGTGCCAGAAGCTTTCGGACGGGACACTTGAACACTGAAGCTTTCTTT.

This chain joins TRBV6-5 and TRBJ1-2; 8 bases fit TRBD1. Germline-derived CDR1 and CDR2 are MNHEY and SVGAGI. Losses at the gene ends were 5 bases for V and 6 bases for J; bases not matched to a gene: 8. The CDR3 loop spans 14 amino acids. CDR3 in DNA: TGTGCCAGCAGTCCGCAAGGACAGGGCCATGGCTACACCTTC. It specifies CASSPQGQGHGYTF.

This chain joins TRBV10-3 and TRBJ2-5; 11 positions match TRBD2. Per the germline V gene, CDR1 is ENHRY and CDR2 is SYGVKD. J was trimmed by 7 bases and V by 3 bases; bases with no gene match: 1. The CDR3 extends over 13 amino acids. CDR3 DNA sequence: TGTGCCATCAGTGACACTAGCGGGGGGACCCAGTACTTC. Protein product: CAISDTSGGTQYF.

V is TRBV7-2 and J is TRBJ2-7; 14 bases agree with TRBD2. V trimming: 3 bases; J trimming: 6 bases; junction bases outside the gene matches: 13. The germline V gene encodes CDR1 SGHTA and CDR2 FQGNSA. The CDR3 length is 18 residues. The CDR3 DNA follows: TGTGCCAGCAGCTTTTGGACTAGCGGGGGGCGACCTAGACCCGAGCAGTACTTC. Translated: CASSFWTSGGRPRPEQYF.

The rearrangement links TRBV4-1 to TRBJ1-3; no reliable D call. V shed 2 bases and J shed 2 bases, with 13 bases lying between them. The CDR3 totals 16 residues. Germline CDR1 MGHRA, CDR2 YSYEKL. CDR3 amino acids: CASSQLAGRAGNTIYF. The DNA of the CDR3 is TGCGCCAGCAGCCAATTAGCGGGGAGGGCTGGAAACACCATATATTTT.

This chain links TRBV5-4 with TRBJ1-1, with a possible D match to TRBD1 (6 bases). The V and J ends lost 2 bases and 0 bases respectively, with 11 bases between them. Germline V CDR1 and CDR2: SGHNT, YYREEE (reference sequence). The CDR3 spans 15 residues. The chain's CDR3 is CASSLGGGLNTEAFF. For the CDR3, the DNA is TGTGCCAGCAGCTTAGGAGGGGGATTGAACACTGAAGCTTTCTTT.

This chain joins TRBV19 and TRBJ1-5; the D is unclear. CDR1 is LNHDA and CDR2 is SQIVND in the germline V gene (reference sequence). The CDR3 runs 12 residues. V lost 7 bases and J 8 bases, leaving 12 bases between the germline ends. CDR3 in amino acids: CASMGRMEPQHF. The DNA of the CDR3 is TGTGCCAGTATGGGGAGAATGGAGCCCCAGCATTTT.

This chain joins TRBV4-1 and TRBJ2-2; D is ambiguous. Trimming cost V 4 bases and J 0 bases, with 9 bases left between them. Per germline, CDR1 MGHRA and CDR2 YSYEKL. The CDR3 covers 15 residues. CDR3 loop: CASSPQLSNTGELFF. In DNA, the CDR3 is TGCGCCAGCAGCCCTCAGTTATCGAACACCGGGGAGCTGTTTTTT.

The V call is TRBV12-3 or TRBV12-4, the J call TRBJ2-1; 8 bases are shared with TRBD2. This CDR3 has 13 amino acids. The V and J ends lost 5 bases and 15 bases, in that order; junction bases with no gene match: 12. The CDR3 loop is CASSPPAGEGPFF. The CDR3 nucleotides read TGTGCCAGCAGTCCCCCAGCGGGGGAGGGTCCGTTCTTC.

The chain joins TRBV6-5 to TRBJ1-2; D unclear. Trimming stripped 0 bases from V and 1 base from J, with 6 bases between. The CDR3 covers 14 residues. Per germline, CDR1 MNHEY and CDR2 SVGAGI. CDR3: CASSYSRDNYGYTF. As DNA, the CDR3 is TGTGCCAGCAGTTACTCGAGGGATAACTATGGCTACACCTTC.

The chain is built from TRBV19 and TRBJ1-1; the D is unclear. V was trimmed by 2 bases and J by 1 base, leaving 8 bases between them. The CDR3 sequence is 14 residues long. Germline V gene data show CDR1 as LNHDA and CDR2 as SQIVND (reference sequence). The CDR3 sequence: CASSIRGENTEAFF. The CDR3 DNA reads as TGTGCCAGTAGTATACGCGGGGAGAACACTGAAGCTTTCTTT.

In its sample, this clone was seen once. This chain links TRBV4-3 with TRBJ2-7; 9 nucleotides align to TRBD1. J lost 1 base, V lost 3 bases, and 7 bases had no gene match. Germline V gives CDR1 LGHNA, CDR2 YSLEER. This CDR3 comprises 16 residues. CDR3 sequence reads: CASSQATGTGSYEQYF. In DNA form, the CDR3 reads TGCGCCAGCAGCCAGGCCACCGGGACAGGGTCCTACGAGCAGTACTTC.

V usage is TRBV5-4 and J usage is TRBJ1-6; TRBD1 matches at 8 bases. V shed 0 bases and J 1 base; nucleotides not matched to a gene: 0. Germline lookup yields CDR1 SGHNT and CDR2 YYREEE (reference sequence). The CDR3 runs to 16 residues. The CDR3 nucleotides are TGTGCCAGCAGCTTGGGACAGGGGTCCTATAATTCACCCCTCCACTTT. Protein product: CASSLGQGSYNSPLHF.

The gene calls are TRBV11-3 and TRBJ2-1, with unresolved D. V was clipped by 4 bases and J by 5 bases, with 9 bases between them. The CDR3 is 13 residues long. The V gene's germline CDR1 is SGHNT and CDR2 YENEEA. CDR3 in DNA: TGTGCCAGCAGCTCTCAGGAGAACAATGAGCAGTTCTTC. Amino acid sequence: CASSSQENNEQFF.

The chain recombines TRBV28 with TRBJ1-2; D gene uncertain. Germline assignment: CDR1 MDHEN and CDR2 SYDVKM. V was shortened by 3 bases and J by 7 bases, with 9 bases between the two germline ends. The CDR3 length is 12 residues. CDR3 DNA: TGTGCCAGCAGTTTGGTCCGTGGTGGCTACACCTTC. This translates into CASSLVRGGYTF.

CDR3 amino acids: CASSPPVAGVSGEQYF. CDR3 DNA: TGTGCCAGCTCACCCCCGGTGGCAGGGGTGAGTGGAGAGCAGTACTTC. The chain employs TRBV18 and TRBJ2-7, with a tentative D call TRBD1 (6 bases). Germline-derived CDR1 and CDR2 are KGHSH and LQKENI. The CDR3 covers 16 residues. V gave up 3 bases and J gave up 7 bases, with 22 bases separating them.

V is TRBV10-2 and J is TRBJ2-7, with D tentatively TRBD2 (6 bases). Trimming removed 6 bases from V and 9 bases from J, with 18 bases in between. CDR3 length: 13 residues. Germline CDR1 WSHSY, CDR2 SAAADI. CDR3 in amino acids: CASREGTDSGQYF. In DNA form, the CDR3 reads TGCGCCAGCAGGGAGGGGACCGATAGCGGGCAGTACTTC.

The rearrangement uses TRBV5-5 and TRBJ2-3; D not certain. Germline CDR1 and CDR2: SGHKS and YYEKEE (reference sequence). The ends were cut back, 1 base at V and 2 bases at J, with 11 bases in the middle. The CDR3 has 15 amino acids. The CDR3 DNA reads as TGTGCCAGCAGCTTGTACCACCCATTCACAGATACGCAGTATTTT. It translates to CASSLYHPFTDTQYF. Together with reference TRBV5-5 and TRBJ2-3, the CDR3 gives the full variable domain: DAGVTQSPTHLIKTRGQQVTLRCSPISGHKSVSWYQQVLGQGPQFIFQYYEKEERGRGNFPDRFSARQFPNYSSELNVNALLLGDSALYLCASSLYHPFTDTQYFGPGTRLTVL.

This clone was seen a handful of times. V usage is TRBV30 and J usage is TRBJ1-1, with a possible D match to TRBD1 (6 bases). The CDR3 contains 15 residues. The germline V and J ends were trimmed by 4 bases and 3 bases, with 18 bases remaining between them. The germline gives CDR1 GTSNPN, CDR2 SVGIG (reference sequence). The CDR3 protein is CAWTPAIGGYTEAFF. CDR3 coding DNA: TGTGCCTGGACCCCCGCAATAGGGGGGTACACTGAAGCTTTCTTT.

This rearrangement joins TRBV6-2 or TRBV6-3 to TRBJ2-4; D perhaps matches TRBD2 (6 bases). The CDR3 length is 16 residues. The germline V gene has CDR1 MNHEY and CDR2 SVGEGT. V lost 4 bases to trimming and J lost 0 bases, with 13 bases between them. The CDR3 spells CASSSILAVAKNIQYF. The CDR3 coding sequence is TGTGCCAGCAGTTCCATATTAGCGGTAGCCAAAAACATTCAGTACTTC.

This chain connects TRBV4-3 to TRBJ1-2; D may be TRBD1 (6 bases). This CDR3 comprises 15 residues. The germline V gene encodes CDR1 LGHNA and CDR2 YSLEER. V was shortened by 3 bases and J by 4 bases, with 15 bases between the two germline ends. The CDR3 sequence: CASSQIGQFSYGYTF. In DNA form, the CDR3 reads TGCGCCAGCAGCCAGATAGGACAGTTCAGCTATGGCTACACCTTC.

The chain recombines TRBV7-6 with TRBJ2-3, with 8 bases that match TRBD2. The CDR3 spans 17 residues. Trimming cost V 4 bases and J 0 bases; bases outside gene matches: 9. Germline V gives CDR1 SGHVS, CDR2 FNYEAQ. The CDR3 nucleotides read TGTGCCAGCAGCTCAGGTTTGCGGGGGGCCAGCACAGATACGCAGTATTTT. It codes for CASSSGLRGASTDTQYF. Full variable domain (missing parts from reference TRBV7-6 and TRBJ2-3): GAGVSQSPRYKVTKRGQDVALRCDPISGHVSLYWYRQALGQGPEFLTYFNYEAQQDKSGLPNDRFSAERPEGSISTLTIQRTEQRDSAMYRCASSSGLRGASTDTQYFGPGTRLTVL.

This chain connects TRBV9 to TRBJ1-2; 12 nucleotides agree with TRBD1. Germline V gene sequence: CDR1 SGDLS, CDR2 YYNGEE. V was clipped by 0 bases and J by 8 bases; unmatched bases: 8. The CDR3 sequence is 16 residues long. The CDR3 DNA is TGTGCCAGCAGCGTAGGTCCCGGGACAGGGGGCGCGGGCTACACCTTC. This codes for CASSVGPGTGGAGYTF. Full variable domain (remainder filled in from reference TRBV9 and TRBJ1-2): DSGVTQTPKHLITATGQRVTLRCSPRSGDLSVYWYQQSLDQGLQFLIQYYNGEERAKGNILERFSAQQFPDLHSELNLSSLELGDSALYFCASSVGPGTGGAGYTFGSGTRLTVV.